This T cell receptor beta chain was sequenced in a study of blood T cell repertoires in COVID-19. Study-level background: Specimens from acute and convalescent COVID-19 originated in the United States, Italy and Spain.

Study processing details: Scientists estimated how many nucleated cells there were by amplifying reference gene primers. Clones were read by immunoSEQ multiplex PCR, and TCRdb kept only the in-frame ones, dropping some. The DNA was the basis for D and trimming; V, J and clone size are from that table. The top ten clones hold roughly 1% of a sample with roughly 120,000 clones, almost 90% of them seen once. CDR1 and CDR2 from the germline V gene are MNHEY and SMNVEV (reference sequence). V lost 2 bases, J lost 5 bases, and 12 bases lay in between. The CDR3 totals 15 residues. This clone was counted a few times.

Sequencing used peripheral blood. The V gene is TRBV27, the J gene TRBJ2-2; a weak D match, TRBD2 (6 bases). This TCR was recovered from a woman aged 45 to 65 with active or convalescent COVID-19. In DNA form, the CDR3 reads TGTGCCAGCAGTTTAAGGTGGGGAGGTACCGGGGAGCTGTTTTTT. The encoded protein is CASSLRWGGTGELFF.